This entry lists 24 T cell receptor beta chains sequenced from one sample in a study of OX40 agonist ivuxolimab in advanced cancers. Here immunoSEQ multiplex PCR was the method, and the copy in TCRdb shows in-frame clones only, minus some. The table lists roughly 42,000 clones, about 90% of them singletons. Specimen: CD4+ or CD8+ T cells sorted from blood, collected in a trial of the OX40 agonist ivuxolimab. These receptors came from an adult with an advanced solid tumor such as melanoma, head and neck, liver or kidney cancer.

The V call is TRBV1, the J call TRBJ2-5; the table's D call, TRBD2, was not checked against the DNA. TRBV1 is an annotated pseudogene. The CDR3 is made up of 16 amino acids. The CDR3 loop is CTSSQRERESRETQYF. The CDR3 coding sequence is TGCACCAGCAGCCAACGCGAACGGGAGAGTAGGGAGACCCAGTACTTC.

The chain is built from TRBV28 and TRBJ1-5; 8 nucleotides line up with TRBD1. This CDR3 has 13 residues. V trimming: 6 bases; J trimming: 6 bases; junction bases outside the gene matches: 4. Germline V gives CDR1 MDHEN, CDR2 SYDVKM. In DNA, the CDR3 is TGTGCCAGCAGCTCGGACAGGGTTCAGCCCCAGCATTTT. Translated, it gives CASSSDRVQPQHF.

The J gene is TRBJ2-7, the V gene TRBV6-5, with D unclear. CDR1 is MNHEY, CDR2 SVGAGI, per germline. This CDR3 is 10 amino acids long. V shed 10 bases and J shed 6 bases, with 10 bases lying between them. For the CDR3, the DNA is TGTGCCACTACCCTTGGCGAGCAGTACTTC. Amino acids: CATTLGEQYF.

Here the CDR3 reads CASNSGRSAYNEQFF. Written as DNA, the CDR3 is TGTGCCAGCAATAGCGGGAGGTCTGCCTACAATGAGCAGTTCTTC. The chain combines TRBV19 with TRBJ2-1; 10 nucleotides align to TRBD2. Germline loops: CDR1 LNHDA, CDR2 SQIVND (reference sequence). The CDR3 is made up of 15 amino acids. V was pared by 9 bases and J by 2 bases, with 7 bases of the junction left unmatched.

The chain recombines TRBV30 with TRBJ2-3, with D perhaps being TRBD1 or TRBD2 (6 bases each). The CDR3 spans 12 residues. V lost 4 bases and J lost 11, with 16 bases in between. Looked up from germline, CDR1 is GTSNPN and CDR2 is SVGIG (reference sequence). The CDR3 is CAWTLGGLGQYF. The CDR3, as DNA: TGTGCCTGGACCCTAGGGGGGTTAGGGCAGTATTTT.

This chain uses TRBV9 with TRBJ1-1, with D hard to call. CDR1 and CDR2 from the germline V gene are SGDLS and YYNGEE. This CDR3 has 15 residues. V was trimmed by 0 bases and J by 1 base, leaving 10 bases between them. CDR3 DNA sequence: TGTGCCAGCAGCGTAGAGGGAGGCCCGAACACTGAAGCTTTCTTT. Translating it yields CASSVEGGPNTEAFF.

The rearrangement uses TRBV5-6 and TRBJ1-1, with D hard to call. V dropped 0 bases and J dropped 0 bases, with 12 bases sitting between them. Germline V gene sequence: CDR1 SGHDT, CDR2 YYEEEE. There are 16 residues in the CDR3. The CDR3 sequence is CASSLAGPLMNTEAFF. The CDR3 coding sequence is TGTGCCAGCAGCTTGGCTGGGCCCCTGATGAACACTGAAGCTTTCTTT.

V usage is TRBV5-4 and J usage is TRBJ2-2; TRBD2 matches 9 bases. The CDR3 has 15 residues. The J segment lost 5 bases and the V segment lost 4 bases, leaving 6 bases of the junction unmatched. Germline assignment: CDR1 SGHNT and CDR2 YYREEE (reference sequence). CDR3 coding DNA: TGTGCCAGCAGCGCAAAAGCGGGAGGTACCGGGGAGCTGTTTTTT. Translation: CASSAKAGGTGELFF.

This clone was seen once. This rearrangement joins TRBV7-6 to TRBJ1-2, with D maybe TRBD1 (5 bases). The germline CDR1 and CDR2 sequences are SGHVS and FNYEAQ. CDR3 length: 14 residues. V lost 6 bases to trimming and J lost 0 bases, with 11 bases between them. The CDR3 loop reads CASSPLGANYGYTF. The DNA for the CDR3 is TGTGCCAGCAGTCCGCTAGGGGCTAACTATGGCTACACCTTC.

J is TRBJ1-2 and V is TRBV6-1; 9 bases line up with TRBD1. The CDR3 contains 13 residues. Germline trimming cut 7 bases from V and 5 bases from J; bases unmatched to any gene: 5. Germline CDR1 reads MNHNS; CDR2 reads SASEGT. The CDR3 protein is CASTPGTGYGYTF. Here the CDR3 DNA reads TGTGCCAGCACCCCGGGGACAGGGTATGGCTACACCTTC.

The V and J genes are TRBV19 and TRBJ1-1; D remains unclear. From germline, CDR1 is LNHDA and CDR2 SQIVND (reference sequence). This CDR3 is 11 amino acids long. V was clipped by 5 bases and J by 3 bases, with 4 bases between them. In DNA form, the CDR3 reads TGTGCCAGTAGTTTATACACTGAAGCTTTCTTT. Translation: CASSLYTEAFF.

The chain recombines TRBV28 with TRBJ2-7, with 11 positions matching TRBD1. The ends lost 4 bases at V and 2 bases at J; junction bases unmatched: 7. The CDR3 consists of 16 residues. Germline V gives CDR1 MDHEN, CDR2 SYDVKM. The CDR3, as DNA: TGTGCCAGCAGTTCCCGGGACAGGGGGAAAGCCTACGAGCAGTACTTC. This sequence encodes CASSSRDRGKAYEQYF.

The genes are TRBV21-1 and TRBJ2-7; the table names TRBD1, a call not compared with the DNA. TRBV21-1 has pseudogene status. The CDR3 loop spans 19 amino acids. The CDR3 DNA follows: TGTGCCAGCAGCAAAAGGGACCCGGGACAGCGTCGATGGTGGTACGAGCAGTACTTC. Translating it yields CASSKRDPGQRRWWYEQYF.

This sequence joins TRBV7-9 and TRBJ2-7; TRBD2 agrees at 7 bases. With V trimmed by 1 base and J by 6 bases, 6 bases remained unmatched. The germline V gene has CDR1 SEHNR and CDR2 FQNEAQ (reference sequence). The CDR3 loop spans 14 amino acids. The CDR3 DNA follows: TGTGCCAGCAGCTTAGGCTCTAGCGGAATCGAGCAGTACTTC. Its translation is CASSLGSSGIEQYF.

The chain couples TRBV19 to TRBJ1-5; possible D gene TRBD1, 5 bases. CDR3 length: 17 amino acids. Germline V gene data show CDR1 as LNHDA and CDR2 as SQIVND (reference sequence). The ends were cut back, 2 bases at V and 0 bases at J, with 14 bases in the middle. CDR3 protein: CASSIYHGAVSNQPQHF. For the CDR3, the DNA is TGTGCCAGTAGTATATATCACGGGGCGGTTAGCAATCAGCCCCAGCATTTT. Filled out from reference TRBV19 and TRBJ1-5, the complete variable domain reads DGGITQSPKYLFRKEGQNVTLSCEQNLNHDAMYWYRQDPGQGLRLIYYSQIVNDFQKGDIAEGYSVSREKKESFPLTVTSAQKNPTAFYLCASSIYHGAVSNQPQHFGDGTRLSIL.

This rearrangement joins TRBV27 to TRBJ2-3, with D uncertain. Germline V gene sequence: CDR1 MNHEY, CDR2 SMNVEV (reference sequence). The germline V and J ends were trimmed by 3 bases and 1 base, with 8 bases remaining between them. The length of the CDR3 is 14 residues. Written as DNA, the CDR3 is TGTGCCAGCAGTTTTAGACTGGGCACAGATACGCAGTATTTT. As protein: CASSFRLGTDTQYF.

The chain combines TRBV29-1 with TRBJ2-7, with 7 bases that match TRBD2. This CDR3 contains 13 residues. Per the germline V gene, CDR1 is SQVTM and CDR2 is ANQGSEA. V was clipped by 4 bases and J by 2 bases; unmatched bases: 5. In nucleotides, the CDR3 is TGCAGCGTTGGCTCTAGCGGTGCCTACGAGCAGTACTTC. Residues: CSVGSSGAYEQYF.

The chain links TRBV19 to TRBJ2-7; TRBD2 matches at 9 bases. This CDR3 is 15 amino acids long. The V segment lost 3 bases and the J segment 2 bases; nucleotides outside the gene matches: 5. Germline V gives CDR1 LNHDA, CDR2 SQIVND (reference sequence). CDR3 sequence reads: CASSMGGGAAYEQYF. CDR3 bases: TGTGCCAGTAGTATGGGCGGGGGGGCCGCCTACGAGCAGTACTTC.

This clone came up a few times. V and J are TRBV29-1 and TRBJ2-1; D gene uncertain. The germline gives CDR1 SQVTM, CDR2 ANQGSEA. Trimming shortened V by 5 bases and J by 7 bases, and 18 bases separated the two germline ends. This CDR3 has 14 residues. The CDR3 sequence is CSVLKPFTENEQFF. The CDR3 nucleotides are TGCAGCGTTCTAAAACCATTTACTGAGAATGAGCAGTTCTTC.

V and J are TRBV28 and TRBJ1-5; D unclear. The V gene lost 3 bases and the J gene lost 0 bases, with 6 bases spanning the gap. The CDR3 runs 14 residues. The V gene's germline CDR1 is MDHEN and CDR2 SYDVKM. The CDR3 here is CASSFRYSNQPQHF. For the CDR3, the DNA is TGTGCCAGCAGTTTTAGGTATAGCAATCAGCCCCAGCATTTT.

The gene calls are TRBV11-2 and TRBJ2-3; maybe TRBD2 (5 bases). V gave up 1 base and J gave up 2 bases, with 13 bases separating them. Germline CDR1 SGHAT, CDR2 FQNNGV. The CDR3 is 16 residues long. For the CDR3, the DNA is TGTGCCAGCAGCTTAGGATCTAGCAGATACACAGATACGCAGTATTTT. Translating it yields CASSLGSSRYTDTQYF. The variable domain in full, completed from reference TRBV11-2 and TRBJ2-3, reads EAGVAQSPRYKIIEKRQSVAFWCNPISGHATLYWYQQILGQGPKLLIQFQNNGVVDDSQLPKDRFSAERLKGVDSTLKIQPAKLEDSAVYLCASSLGSSRYTDTQYFGPGTRLTVL.

The CDR3 sequence is CASGSFDGNAEAFF. CDR3 DNA sequence: TGCGCCAGCGGTTCTTTCGACGGTAACGCTGAAGCTTTCTTT. This chain links TRBV5-1 with TRBJ1-1; D call uncertain. Germline CDR1 SGHRS, CDR2 YFSETQ. Trimming took 7 bases from V and 6 from J, leaving 19 bases between them. This CDR3 spans 14 amino acids.

Here the CDR3 reads CASSASQEYEQFF. CDR3 in DNA: TGTGCCAGCAGCGCTTCACAGGAATATGAGCAGTTCTTC. V is TRBV27 and J is TRBJ2-1; D is possibly TRBD1 (5 bases). Trimming stripped 6 bases from V and 8 bases from J, with 14 bases between. The CDR3 length is 13 residues. Germline assignment: CDR1 MNHEY and CDR2 SMNVEV (reference sequence).

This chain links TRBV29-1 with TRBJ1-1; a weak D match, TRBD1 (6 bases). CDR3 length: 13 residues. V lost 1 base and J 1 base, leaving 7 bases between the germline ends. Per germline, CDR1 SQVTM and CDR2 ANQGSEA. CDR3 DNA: TGCAGCGTTGAAGTGGACAGGAACACTGAAGCTTTCTTT. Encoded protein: CSVEVDRNTEAFF.